This T cell receptor (beta chain) was recovered during a study of T cell responses to AZD1222 COVID-19 vaccine. Overall study findings and caveats: Rises in breadth and depth of Spike-specific TCRs came after two AZD1222 doses.

Doses given second, at about 4 or about 12 weeks, were pooled. Worth noting for this clone: Its cognate antigen is unknown.

The V and J ends lost 2 bases and 8 bases respectively, with 9 bases between them. CDR1 is LGHDT, CDR2 YNNKEL, per germline (reference sequence). There are 13 residues in the CDR3. Generated by immunoSEQ multiplex PCR, the TCRdb table keeps only in-frame clones and is missing some. The data show roughly 140,000 clones, more than 85% seen once. The sequence derives from an adult who received the AZD1222 COVID-19 vaccine. The chain combines TRBV3-1 (or the pseudogene TRBV3-2) with TRBJ1-4; perhaps TRBD1 as D (5 bases). The sample here was peripheral blood, taken 28 days after the second AZD1222 dose. This CDR3 reads CASSQSRGEKLFF. The CDR3 DNA sequence: TGTGCCAGCAGCCAATCCCGGGGCGAAAAACTGTTTTTT.